These 6 T cell receptor beta chains came from one sample sequenced in a study of blood T cell repertoires in COVID-19. Some clones are missing from TCRdb's copy, which holds only in-frame ones; the method was immunoSEQ multiplex PCR. The sample contains about 120,000 clones, over 60% of which appear only once. Material: peripheral blood. Receptors originate from a woman aged 80 or over with acute or convalescent COVID-19.

The chain couples TRBV27 to TRBJ2-5; TRBD1 aligns across 7 bases. The germline gives CDR1 MNHEY, CDR2 SMNVEV (reference sequence). The CDR3 spans 15 residues. V gave up 6 bases and J gave up 3 bases; unmatched junction bases: 10. The CDR3 protein is CASRLLGTEKETQYF. The CDR3, as DNA: TGTGCCAGCAGATTGCTAGGGACAGAAAAAGAGACCCAGTACTTC.

The J gene is TRBJ2-2, the V gene TRBV11-3; 7 nucleotides agree with TRBD1. CDR1 SGHNT and CDR2 YENEEA come from the germline V gene. The CDR3 length is 15 residues. V lost 1 base, J lost 4 bases, and 3 bases stayed unmatched. CDR3 amino acids: CASSLGDRLTGELFF. Here the CDR3 DNA reads TGTGCCAGCAGCTTAGGGGACAGACTCACCGGGGAGCTGTTTTTT.

V gene TRBV3-1 (or the pseudogene TRBV3-2) combines with J gene TRBJ2-3; 8 bases are shared with TRBD2. V shed 6 bases, J shed 0 bases, and the junction held 2 bases outside the gene matches. This CDR3 has 14 amino acids. Germline-derived CDR1 and CDR2 are LGHDT and YNNKEL (reference sequence). The CDR3 region is CASRLAVSTDTQYF. CDR3 DNA sequence: TGTGCCAGCAGACTAGCGGTTAGCACAGATACGCAGTATTTT.

This chain joins TRBV28 and TRBJ1-2; no firm D call. The CDR3 totals 14 residues. The germline CDR1 and CDR2 sequences are MDHEN and SYDVKM. V lost 2 bases, J lost 4 bases, and 11 bases lay in between. The CDR3 sequence: CASSLETRGYGYTF. CDR3 nucleotide sequence: TGTGCCAGCAGTTTAGAGACGCGGGGCTATGGCTACACCTTC.

V and J are TRBV4-3 and TRBJ2-5; 9 bases map to TRBD2. Germline V gives CDR1 LGHNA, CDR2 YSLEER. The CDR3 sequence is 15 residues long. With 0 bases clipped from V and 2 bases from J, the junction kept 1 base outside the gene matches. CDR3 sequence: CASSQELAGQETQYF. The CDR3 region has the DNA TGCGCCAGCAGCCAAGAGCTAGCGGGACAAGAGACCCAGTACTTC.

This chain connects TRBV6-4 to TRBJ2-2; TRBD1 matches at 7 bases. With 7 bases clipped from V and 8 bases from J, the junction kept 10 bases outside the gene matches. This CDR3 has 14 residues. The germline CDR1 and CDR2 sequences are MRHNA and SNTAGT. The CDR3 nucleotides read TGTGCCAGCACCGCAGCCCCGGGACAGGGGGAGCTGTTTTTT. Translation: CASTAAPGQGELFF.